The clone carrying this T cell receptor beta chain has only a few counts. Original data processing: Estimated nucleated cell counts came from reference gene primer amplification. The assay was immunoSEQ multiplex PCR, and TCRdb's table has in-frame clones only and misses some. D and trimming were read from the DNA, whereas the V and J calls and clone size are those reported in that table. Of more than 70,000 clones listed, around 86% are singletons. This sample was taken from a study of blood T cell repertoires in COVID-19. Study-level background: The samples span acute and convalescent COVID-19 from the United States, Italy and Spain. Nucleic acid was either cDNA or gDNA, and it came from T cells, B-cell-depleted T cells, or PBMCs.

CDR1 and CDR2 (germline): SGHRS, YFSETQ. CDR3 length: 15 residues. Trimming cost V 1 base and J 0 bases, with 7 bases left between them. V gene TRBV5-1 combines with J gene TRBJ2-2; weak D call: TRBD1 (6 bases). The origin of this receptor is a human donor in a cohort sampled during active COVID-19. Sequenced: peripheral blood. In DNA form, the CDR3 reads TGCGCCAGCAGCTTGCGGACAGCGAACACCGGGGAGCTGTTTTTT. This codes for CASSLRTANTGELFF. Variable domain in full (rest from reference TRBV5-1 and TRBJ2-2): KAGVTQTPRYLIKTRGQQVTLSCSPISGHRSVSWYQQTPGQGLQFLFEYFSETQRNKGNFPGRFSGRQFSNSRSEMNVSTLELGDSALYLCASSLRTANTGELFFGEGSRLTVL.